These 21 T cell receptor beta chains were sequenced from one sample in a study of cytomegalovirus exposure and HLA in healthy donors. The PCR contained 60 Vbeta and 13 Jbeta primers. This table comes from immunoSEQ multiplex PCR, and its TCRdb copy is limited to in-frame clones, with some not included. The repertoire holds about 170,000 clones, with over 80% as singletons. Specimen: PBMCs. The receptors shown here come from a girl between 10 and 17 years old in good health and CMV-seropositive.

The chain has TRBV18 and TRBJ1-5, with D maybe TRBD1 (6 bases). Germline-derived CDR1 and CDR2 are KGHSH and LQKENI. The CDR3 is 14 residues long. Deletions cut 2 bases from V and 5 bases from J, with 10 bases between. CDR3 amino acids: CASSPTTGDQPQHF. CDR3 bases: TGTGCCAGCTCACCAACGACAGGCGATCAGCCCCAGCATTTT.

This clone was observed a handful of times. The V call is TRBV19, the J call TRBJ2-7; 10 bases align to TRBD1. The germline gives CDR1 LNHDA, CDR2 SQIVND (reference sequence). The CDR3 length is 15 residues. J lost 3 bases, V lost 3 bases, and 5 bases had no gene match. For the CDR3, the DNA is TGTGCCAGTAGTATCGGACAGGGGGGAAACTACGAGCAGTACTTC. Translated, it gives CASSIGQGGNYEQYF. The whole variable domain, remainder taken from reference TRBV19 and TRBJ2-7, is DGGITQSPKYLFRKEGQNVTLSCEQNLNHDAMYWYRQDPGQGLRLIYYSQIVNDFQKGDIAEGYSVSREKKESFPLTVTSAQKNPTAFYLCASSIGQGGNYEQYFGPGTRLTVT.

DNA for the CDR3: TGTGCCAGCAGCTACGGGACTAGCAGATCTAGCACAGATACGCAGTATTTT. Amino acids: CASSYGTSRSSTDTQYF. The rearrangement uses TRBV7-3 and TRBJ2-3, with TRBD2 identical over 9 bases. CDR1 is SGHTA and CDR2 is FQGTGA in the germline V gene. V lost 4 bases, J lost 0 bases, and 8 bases stayed unmatched. This CDR3 has 17 amino acids.

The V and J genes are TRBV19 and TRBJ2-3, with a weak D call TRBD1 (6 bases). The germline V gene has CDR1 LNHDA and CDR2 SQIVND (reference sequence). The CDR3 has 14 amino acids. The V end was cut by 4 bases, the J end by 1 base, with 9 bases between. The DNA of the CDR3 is TGTGCCAGTAGTACAGGGGCCGGCACAGATACGCAGTATTTT. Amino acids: CASSTGAGTDTQYF.

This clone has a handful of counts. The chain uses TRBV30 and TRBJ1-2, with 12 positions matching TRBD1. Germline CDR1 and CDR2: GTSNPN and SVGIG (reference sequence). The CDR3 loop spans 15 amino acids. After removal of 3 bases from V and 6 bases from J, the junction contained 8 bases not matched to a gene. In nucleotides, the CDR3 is TGTGCCTGGAGCCGCGGGACAGGGGGCGCGGATGGCTACACCTTC. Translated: CAWSRGTGGADGYTF.

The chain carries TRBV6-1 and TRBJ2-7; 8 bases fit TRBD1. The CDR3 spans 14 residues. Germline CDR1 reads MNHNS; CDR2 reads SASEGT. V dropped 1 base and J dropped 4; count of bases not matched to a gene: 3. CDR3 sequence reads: CASSEDYRGYEQYF. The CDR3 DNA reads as TGTGCCAGCAGTGAAGATTACAGGGGGTACGAGCAGTACTTC.

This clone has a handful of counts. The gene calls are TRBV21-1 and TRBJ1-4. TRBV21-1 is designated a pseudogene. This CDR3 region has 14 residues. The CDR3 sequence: CASSKGVSNEKLFF. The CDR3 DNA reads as TGTGCCAGCAGCAAAGGAGTGAGTAATGAAAAACTGTTTTTT.

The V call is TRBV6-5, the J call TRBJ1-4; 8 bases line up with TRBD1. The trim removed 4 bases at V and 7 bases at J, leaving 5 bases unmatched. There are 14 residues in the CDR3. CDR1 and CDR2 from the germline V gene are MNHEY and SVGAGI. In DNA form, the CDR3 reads TGTGCCAGCAGTTCAGGGGGCATGAGTGAAAAACTGTTTTTT. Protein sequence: CASSSGGMSEKLFF.

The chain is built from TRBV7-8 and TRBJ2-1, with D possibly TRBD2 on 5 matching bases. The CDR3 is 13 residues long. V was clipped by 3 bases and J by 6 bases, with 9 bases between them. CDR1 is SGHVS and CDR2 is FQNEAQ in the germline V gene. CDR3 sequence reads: CASSFASSNEQFF. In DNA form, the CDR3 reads TGTGCCAGCAGCTTCGCTAGCTCCAATGAGCAGTTCTTC.

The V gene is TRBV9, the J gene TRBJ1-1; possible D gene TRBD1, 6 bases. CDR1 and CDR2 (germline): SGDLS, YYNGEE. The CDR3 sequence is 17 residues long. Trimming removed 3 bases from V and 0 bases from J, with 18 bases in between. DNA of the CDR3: TGTGCCAGCAGCGGAGGGACAATTGGGACGATGAACACTGAAGCTTTCTTT. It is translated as CASSGGTIGTMNTEAFF.

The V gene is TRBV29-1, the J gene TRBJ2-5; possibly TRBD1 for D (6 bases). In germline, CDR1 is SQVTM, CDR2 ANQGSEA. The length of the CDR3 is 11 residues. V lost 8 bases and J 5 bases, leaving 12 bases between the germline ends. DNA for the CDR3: TGCAGCATTCGCAGGGGTGAGACCCAGTACTTC. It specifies CSIRRGETQYF.

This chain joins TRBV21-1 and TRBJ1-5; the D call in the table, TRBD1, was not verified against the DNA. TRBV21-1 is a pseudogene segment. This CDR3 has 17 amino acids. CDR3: CASSKLSGRVLDQPQHF. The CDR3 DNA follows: TGTGCCAGCAGCAAACTCTCTGGCAGGGTCCTGGACCAGCCCCAGCATTTT.

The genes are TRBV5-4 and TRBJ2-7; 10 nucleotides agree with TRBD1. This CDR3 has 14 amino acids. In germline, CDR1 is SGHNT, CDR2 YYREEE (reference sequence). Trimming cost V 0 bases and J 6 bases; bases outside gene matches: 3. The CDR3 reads CASSLAGTGVEQYF. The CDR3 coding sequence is TGTGCCAGCAGCTTGGCCGGGACAGGGGTCGAGCAGTACTTC.

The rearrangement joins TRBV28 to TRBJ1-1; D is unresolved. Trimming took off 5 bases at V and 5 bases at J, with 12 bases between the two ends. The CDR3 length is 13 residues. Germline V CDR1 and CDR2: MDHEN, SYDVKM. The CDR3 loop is CASSPWAGTEAFF. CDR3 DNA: TGTGCCAGCAGTCCATGGGCGGGAACTGAAGCTTTCTTT.

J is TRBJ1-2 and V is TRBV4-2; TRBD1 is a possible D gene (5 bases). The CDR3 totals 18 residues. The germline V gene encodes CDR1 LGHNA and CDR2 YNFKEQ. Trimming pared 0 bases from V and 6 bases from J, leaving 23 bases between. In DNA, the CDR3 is TGTGCCAGCAGCCAAGATAGTAGGACACTAACTAAAGAAGATGGCTACACCTTC. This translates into CASSQDSRTLTKEDGYTF.

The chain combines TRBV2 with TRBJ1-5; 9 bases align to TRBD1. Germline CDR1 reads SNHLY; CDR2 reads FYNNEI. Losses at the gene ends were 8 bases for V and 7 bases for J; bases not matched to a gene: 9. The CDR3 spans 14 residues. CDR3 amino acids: CASSRDRVRQPQHF. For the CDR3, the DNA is TGTGCCAGCTCACGGGACAGGGTGAGACAGCCCCAGCATTTT. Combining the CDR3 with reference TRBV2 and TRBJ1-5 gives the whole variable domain EPEVTQTPSHQVTQMGQEVILRCVPISNHLYFYWYRQILGQKVEFLVSFYNNEISEKSEIFDDQFSVERPDGSNFTLKIRSTKLEDSAMYFCASSRDRVRQPQHFGDGTRLSIL.

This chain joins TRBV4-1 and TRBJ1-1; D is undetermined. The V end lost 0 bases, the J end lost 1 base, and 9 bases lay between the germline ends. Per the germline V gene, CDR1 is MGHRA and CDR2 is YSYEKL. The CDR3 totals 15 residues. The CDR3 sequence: CASSQDLAENTEAFF. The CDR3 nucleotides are TGCGCCAGCAGCCAAGATTTGGCAGAGAACACTGAAGCTTTCTTT.

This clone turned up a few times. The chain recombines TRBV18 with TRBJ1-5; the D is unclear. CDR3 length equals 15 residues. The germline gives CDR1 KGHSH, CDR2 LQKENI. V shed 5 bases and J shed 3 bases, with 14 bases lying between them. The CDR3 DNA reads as TGTGCCAGCTCATCAGGTGGCAGAGCCAATCAGCCCCAGCATTTT. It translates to CASSSGGRANQPQHF.

DNA of the CDR3: TGCAGCGTTGTAACTAAGGAAGAGACCCAGTACTTC. It is translated as CSVVTKEETQYF. The chain joins TRBV29-1 to TRBJ2-5; D call uncertain. The CDR3 runs to 12 residues. Germline loops: CDR1 SQVTM, CDR2 ANQGSEA. V was clipped by 4 bases and J by 3 bases, with 9 bases between them.

The CDR3 loop is CASSSRTGLRNEKLFF. CDR3 DNA: TGTGCCAGCAGTTCCCGGACAGGGCTCCGTAATGAAAAACTGTTTTTT. This chain connects TRBV28 to TRBJ1-4; 8 nucleotides agree with TRBD1. Germline lookup yields CDR1 MDHEN and CDR2 SYDVKM. With 4 bases clipped from V and 4 bases from J, the junction kept 8 bases outside the gene matches. The CDR3 consists of 16 residues.

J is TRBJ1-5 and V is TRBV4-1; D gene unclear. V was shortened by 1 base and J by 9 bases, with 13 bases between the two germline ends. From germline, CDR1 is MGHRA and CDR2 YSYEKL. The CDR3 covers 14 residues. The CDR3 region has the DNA TGCGCCAGCAGCCAAGTGAAGGACTCTTGGCCCCAGCATTTT. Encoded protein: CASSQVKDSWPQHF.